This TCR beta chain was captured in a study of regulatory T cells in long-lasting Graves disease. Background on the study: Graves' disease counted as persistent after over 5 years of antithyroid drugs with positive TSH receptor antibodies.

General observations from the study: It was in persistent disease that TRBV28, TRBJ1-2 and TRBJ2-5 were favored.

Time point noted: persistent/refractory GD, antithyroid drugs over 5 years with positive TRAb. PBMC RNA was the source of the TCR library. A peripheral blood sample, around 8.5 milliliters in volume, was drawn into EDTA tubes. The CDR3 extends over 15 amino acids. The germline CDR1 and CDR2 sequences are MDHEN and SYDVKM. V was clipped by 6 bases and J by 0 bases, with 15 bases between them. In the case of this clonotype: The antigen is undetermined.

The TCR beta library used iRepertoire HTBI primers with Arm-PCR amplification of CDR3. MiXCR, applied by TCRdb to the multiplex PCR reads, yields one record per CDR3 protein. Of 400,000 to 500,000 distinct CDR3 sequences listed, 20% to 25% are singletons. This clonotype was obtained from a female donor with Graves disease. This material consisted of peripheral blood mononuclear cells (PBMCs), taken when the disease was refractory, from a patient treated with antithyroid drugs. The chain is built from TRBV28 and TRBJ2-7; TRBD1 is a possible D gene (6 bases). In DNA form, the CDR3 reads TGTGCCAGCAGCAAGGACAGAAGGAGCTCCTACGAGCAGTACTTC. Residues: CASSKDRRSSYEQYF.